What follows are 19 T cell receptor beta chains derived from one specimen sequenced in a study of shared clonotypes between healthy human individuals. The assay was immunoSEQ multiplex PCR, and TCRdb's table has in-frame clones only and misses some. There are about 680,000 clones in the sample; around three quarters occur only once, and roughly 2% lies in the top ten. The sequencing input was memory CD4+ T cells sorted from blood. The sample's subset: CD45RA-negative fraction. The receptors stem from a young woman in good health.

The V and J genes are TRBV7-9 and TRBJ2-1; the match to TRBD2 covers 9 bases. This CDR3 region has 15 residues. Germline V CDR1 and CDR2: SEHNR, FQNEAQ (reference sequence). V lost 6 bases and J lost 6; bases outside the gene matches: 9. The CDR3 DNA is TGTGCCAGCAGTGCAGTAGCGGGAGCGTCCAATGAGCAGTTCTTC. As protein: CASSAVAGASNEQFF.

The sample holds a few counts of this clone. V gene TRBV19 combines with J gene TRBJ2-1; D not certain. The V gene lost 3 bases and the J gene lost 7 bases, with 22 bases spanning the gap. Germline CDR1 and CDR2: LNHDA and SQIVND (reference sequence). The CDR3 totals 17 residues. CDR3 residues: CASSILGDTQIGNEQFF. In DNA form, the CDR3 reads TGTGCCAGTAGTATTCTAGGCGATACTCAAATAGGGAATGAGCAGTTCTTC.

V gene TRBV2 combines with J gene TRBJ2-5; 12 nucleotides line up with TRBD1. Unmatched junction bases numbered 9, after V lost 7 bases and J lost 9 bases. Germline V lookup: CDR1 SNHLY, CDR2 FYNNEI. There are 14 residues in the CDR3. In DNA form, the CDR3 reads TGTGCCAGCATAGGGACAGGGGGCGGGCTGGCCCAGTACTTC. Its protein product is CASIGTGGGLAQYF.

V and J are TRBV29-1 and TRBJ2-2; D not resolved. CDR3 size: 13 residues. V was shortened by 4 bases and J by 4 bases, with 10 bases between the two germline ends. The germline V gene encodes CDR1 SQVTM and CDR2 ANQGSEA. CDR3 amino acids: CSVGEKSTGELFF. CDR3 DNA sequence: TGCAGCGTTGGGGAAAAGAGCACCGGGGAGCTGTTTTTT.

The chain employs TRBV10-3 and TRBJ1-1; the match to TRBD1 covers 8 bases. The CDR3 length is 13 residues. J was trimmed by 2 bases and V by 9 bases; bases with no gene match: 5. Germline assignment: CDR1 ENHRY and CDR2 SYGVKD. CDR3 residues: CAIGTGANTEAFF. The CDR3 bases are TGTGCCATAGGGACAGGAGCTAACACTGAAGCTTTCTTT.

The V gene is TRBV28, the J gene TRBJ1-1, with TRBD1 as a possible D gene (5 bases). CDR1 is MDHEN, CDR2 SYDVKM, per germline. CDR3 size: 13 residues. V gave up 2 bases and J gave up 4 bases, with 8 bases separating them. The CDR3 spells CASSLNGATEAFF. CDR3 bases: TGTGCCAGCAGTTTAAACGGGGCCACTGAAGCTTTCTTT.

The chain uses TRBV14 and TRBJ1-5, with TRBD1 identical over 9 bases. Germline V lookup: CDR1 SGHDN, CDR2 FVKESK. Unmatched junction bases numbered 8, after V lost 0 bases and J lost 5 bases. CDR3 length: 17 residues. The CDR3 reads CASSQDPTGQGYQPQHF. For the CDR3, the DNA is TGTGCCAGCAGCCAAGATCCCACGGGACAGGGTTATCAGCCCCAGCATTTT.

The rearrangement links TRBV30 to TRBJ2-3; TRBD2 matches at 13 bases. CDR3 size: 13 residues. The V gene end was trimmed by 7 bases and the J gene end by 8 bases; junction bases not matched to a gene: 6. The germline V gene encodes CDR1 GTSNPN and CDR2 SVGIG (reference sequence). In DNA, the CDR3 is TGTGCCTCCGGACTAGCGGGAGCTGCTACGCAGTATTTT. Its protein product is CASGLAGAATQYF.

The chain uses TRBV14 and TRBJ2-5; weak D call: TRBD2 (6 bases). The V end lost 1 base, the J end lost 2 bases, and 11 bases lay between the germline ends. The CDR3 spans 15 residues. The germline CDR1 and CDR2 sequences are SGHDN and FVKESK. For the CDR3, the DNA is TGTGCCAGCAGCCAAGCGTTCGGGAGACAAGAGACCCAGTACTTC. Translation: CASSQAFGRQETQYF.

The rearrangement uses TRBV7-2 and TRBJ1-4; D might be TRBD1 (5 bases). This CDR3 is 14 amino acids long. CDR1 and CDR2 from the germline V gene are SGHTA and FQGNSA. Between the trimmed V and J ends, which lost 3 bases and 7 bases, there was a span of 12 bases. Here the CDR3 reads CASSFAGNVEKLFF. The CDR3 DNA reads as TGTGCCAGCAGCTTTGCAGGGAATGTTGAAAAACTGTTTTTT.

J is TRBJ2-1 and V is TRBV25-1; 12 bases agree with TRBD1. Germline assignment: CDR1 MGHDK and CDR2 SYGVNS. The CDR3 spans 14 residues. Germline trimming cut 9 bases from V and 10 bases from J; bases unmatched to any gene: 10. The CDR3 loop is CASVSGQGAREQFF. Written as DNA, the CDR3 is TGTGCCAGTGTGTCGGGACAGGGGGCGCGGGAGCAGTTCTTC. Together with reference TRBV25-1 and TRBJ2-1, the CDR3 gives the full variable domain: EADIYQTPRYLVIGTGKKITLECSQTMGHDKMYWYQQDPGMELHLIHYSYGVNSTEKGDLSSESTVSRIRTEHFPLTLESARPSHTSQYLCASVSGQGAREQFFGPGTRLTVL.

This clone was seen more than once but under ten times. The rearrangement joins TRBV11-2 to TRBJ2-1, with D tentatively TRBD2 (6 bases). CDR1 is SGHAT, CDR2 FQNNGV, per germline. V shed 1 base and J shed 9 bases, with 10 bases lying between them. The CDR3 length is 13 residues. The CDR3 DNA reads as TGTGCCAGCAGCTTAGTGGAGGGGAGTGAGCAGTTCTTC. This encodes CASSLVEGSEQFF.

The V gene is TRBV28, the J gene TRBJ1-5; D perhaps matches TRBD1 (5 bases). V was cut by 7 bases and J by 1 base, with 11 bases left in between. Per germline, CDR1 MDHEN and CDR2 SYDVKM. The CDR3 length is 14 residues. The CDR3 nucleotides are TGTGCCAGCAAATCAGGGTCCAGCAATCAGCCCCAGCATTTT. Its translation: CASKSGSSNQPQHF.

The chain carries TRBV5-1 and TRBJ1-2; D gene ambiguous. This CDR3 is 14 amino acids long. Trimming left V 4 bases short and J 4 bases short, with 14 bases between. The V gene's germline CDR1 is SGHRS and CDR2 YFSETQ. CDR3 loop: CASSPEGGLYGYTF. CDR3 bases: TGCGCCAGCAGCCCCGAAGGAGGTCTCTATGGCTACACCTTC.

This sequence joins TRBV2 and TRBJ1-5; no reliable D call. V was trimmed by 1 base and J by 7 bases, leaving 14 bases between them. This CDR3 contains 15 residues. CDR1 and CDR2 from the germline V gene are SNHLY and FYNNEI. CDR3 nucleotides: TGTGCCAGCAGTGAAGAGGCTCCCGTAGTACAGCCCCAGCATTTT. Its protein product is CASSEEAPVVQPQHF.

The chain uses TRBV12-5 and TRBJ2-2; 9 nucleotides agree with TRBD1. With V trimmed by 6 bases and J by 4 bases, 12 bases remained unmatched. The CDR3 has 17 amino acids. CDR1 is LGHNT and CDR2 is FRNRAP in the germline V gene. The CDR3 nucleotides are TGTGCTAGTGGCGACCAGGGACAGGGAGCCTTCACCGGGGAGCTGTTTTTT. Protein product: CASGDQGQGAFTGELFF.

Details on this clone: Other DNA sequences from this sample encode an identical CDR3 as well. The rearrangement joins TRBV5-1 to TRBJ2-1, with TRBD2 matching over 13 bases. Germline lookup yields CDR1 SGHRS and CDR2 YFSETQ. This CDR3 has 15 residues. V lost 8 bases to trimming and J lost 0 bases; unmatched junction nucleotides: 2. This chain's CDR3 is CASRTSGSSYNEQFF. CDR3 DNA: TGCGCCAGTAGGACTAGCGGGAGCTCCTACAATGAGCAGTTCTTC. Supplemented by reference TRBV5-1 and TRBJ2-1, the full variable domain reads KAGVTQTPRYLIKTRGQQVTLSCSPISGHRSVSWYQQTPGQGLQFLFEYFSETQRNKGNFPGRFSGRQFSNSRSEMNVSTLELGDSALYLCASRTSGSSYNEQFFGPGTRLTVL.

This clone was seen at least ten times. The chain carries TRBV10-3 and TRBJ2-1; 11 bases line up with TRBD2. The trim removed 2 bases at V and 6 bases at J, leaving 0 bases unmatched. Germline CDR1 reads ENHRY; CDR2 reads SYGVKD. This CDR3 contains 14 residues. CDR3 protein: CAISETSGSNEQFF. DNA of the CDR3: TGTGCCATCAGTGAGACTAGCGGGAGCAATGAGCAGTTCTTC.

The chain employs TRBV19 and TRBJ2-7; TRBD2 might be the D (5 bases). V was pared by 5 bases and J by 0 bases, with 11 bases between. The CDR3 loop spans 14 amino acids. Germline V CDR1 and CDR2: LNHDA, SQIVND (reference sequence). This CDR3 is CASSADYASYEQYF. Here the CDR3 DNA reads TGTGCCAGTAGTGCCGACTACGCCTCCTACGAGCAGTACTTC.